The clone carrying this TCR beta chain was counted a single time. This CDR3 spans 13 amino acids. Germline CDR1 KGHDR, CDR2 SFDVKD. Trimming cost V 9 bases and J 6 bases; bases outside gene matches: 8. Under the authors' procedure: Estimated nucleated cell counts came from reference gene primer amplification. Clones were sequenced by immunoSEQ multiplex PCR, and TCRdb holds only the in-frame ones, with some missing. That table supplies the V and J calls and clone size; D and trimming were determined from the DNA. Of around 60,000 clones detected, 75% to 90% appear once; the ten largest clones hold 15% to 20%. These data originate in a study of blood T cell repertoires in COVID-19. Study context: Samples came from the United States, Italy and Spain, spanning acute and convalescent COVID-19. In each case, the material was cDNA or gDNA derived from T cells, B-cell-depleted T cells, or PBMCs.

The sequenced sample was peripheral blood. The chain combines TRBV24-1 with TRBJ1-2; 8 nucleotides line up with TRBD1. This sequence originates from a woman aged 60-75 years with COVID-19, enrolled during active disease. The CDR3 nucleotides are TGTGCCACCGCGTCTCCAGGGGGCGATGGCTACACCTTC. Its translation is CATASPGGDGYTF.